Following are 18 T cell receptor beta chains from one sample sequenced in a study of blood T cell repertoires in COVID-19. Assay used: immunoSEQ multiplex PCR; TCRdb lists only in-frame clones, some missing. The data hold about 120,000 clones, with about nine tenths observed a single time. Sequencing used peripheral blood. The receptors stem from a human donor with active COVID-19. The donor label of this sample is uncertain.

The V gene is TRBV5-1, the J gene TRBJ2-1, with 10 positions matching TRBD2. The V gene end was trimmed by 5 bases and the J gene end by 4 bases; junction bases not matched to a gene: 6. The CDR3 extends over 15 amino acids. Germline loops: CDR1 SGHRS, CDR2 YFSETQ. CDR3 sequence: CASSRTSGDYNEQFF. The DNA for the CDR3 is TGCGCCAGCAGTCGAACTAGCGGGGATTACAATGAGCAGTTCTTC.

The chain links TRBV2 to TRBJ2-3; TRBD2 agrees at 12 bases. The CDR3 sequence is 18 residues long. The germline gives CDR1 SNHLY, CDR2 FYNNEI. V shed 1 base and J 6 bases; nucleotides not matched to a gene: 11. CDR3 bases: TGTGCCAGCAGTGAAGGGCCTAGCGGGGGGGCCGGATTCGATACGCAGTATTTT. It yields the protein CASSEGPSGGAGFDTQYF.

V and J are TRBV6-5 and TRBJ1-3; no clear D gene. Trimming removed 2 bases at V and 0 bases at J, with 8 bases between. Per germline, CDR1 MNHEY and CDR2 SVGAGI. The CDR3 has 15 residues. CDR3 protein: CASSYGQSSGNTIYF. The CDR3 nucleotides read TGTGCCAGCAGTTACGGGCAGAGCTCTGGAAACACCATATATTTT.

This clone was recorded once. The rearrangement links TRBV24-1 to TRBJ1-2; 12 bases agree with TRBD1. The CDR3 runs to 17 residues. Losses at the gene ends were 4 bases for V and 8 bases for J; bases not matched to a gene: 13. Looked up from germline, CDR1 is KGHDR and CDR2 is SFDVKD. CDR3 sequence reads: CATSDPGQGAGGKGYTF. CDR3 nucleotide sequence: TGTGCCACCAGTGACCCGGGACAGGGGGCCGGCGGTAAGGGCTACACCTTC.

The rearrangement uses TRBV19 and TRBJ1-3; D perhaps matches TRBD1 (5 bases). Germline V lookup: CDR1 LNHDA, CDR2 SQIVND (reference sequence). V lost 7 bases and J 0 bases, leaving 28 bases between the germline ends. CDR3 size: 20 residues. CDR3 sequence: CASNDTGEKVPGRSGNTIYF. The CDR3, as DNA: TGTGCCAGTAATGATACGGGGGAGAAGGTCCCAGGTCGCTCTGGAAACACCATATATTTT.

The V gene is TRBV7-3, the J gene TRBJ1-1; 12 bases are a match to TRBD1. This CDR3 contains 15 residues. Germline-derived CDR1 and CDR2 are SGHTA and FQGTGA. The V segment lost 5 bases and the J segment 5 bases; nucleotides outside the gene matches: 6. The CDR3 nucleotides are TGTGCCAGCAGCCTCGGGACAGGGGGCTATACTGAAGCTTTCTTT. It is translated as CASSLGTGGYTEAFF.

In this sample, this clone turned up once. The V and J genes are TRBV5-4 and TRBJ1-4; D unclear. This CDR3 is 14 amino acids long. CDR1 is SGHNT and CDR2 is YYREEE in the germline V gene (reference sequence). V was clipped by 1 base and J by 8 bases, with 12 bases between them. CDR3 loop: CASSLKYSGEKLFF. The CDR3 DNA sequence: TGTGCCAGCAGCTTGAAATATAGCGGAGAAAAACTGTTTTTT.

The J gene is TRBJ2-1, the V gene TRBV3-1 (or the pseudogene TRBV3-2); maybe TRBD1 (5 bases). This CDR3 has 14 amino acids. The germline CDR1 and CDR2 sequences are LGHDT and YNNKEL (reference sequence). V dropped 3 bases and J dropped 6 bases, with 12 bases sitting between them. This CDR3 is CASSHRRQGNEQFF. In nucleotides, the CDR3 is TGTGCCAGCAGCCATAGAAGGCAGGGCAATGAGCAGTTCTTC.

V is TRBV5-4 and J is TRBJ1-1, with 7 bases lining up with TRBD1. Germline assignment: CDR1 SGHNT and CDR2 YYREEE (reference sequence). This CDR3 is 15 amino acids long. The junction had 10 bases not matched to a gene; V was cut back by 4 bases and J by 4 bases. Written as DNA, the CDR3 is TGTGCCAGCAGCCCGATTGAGGGGGCGAGCACTGAAGCTTTCTTT. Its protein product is CASSPIEGASTEAFF. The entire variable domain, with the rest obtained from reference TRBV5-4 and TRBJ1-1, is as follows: ETGVTQSPTHLIKTRGQQVTLRCSSQSGHNTVSWYQQALGQGPQFIFQYYREEENGRGNFPPRFSGLQFPNYSSELNVNALELDDSALYLCASSPIEGASTEAFFGQGTRLTVV.

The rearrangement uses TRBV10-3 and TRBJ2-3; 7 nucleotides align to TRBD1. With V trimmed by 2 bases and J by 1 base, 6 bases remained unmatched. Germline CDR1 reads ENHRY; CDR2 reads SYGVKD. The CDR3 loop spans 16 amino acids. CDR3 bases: TGTGCCATCAGTGAGGTGACAGGGCCCGGCACAGATACGCAGTATTTT. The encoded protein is CAISEVTGPGTDTQYF.

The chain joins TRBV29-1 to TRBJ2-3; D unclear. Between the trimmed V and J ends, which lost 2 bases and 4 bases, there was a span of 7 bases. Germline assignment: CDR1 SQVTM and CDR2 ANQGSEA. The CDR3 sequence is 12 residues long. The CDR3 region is CSVESDPDTQYF. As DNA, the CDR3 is TGCAGCGTTGAAAGCGACCCAGATACGCAGTATTTT.

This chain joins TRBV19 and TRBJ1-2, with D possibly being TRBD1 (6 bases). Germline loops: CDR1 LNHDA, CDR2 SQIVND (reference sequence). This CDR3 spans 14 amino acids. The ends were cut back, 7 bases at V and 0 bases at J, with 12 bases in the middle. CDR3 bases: TGTGCCAGTACCCAGGGGATGGCTAACTATGGCTACACCTTC. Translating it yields CASTQGMANYGYTF.

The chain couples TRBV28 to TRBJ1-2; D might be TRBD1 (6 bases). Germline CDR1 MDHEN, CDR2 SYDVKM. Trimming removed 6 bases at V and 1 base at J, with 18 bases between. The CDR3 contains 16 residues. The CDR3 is CASSYAGGGLNYGYTF. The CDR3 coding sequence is TGTGCCAGCAGCTATGCCGGCGGGGGGCTTAACTATGGCTACACCTTC.

CDR3 DNA sequence: TGTGCCAGCAGCGTAGTGGGGTCGGGGGGCACAGATACGCAGTATTTT. It translates to CASSVVGSGGTDTQYF. The V call is TRBV9, the J call TRBJ2-3; weak D call: TRBD2 (6 bases). This CDR3 comprises 16 residues. Trimming shortened V by 0 bases and J by 1 base, and 12 bases separated the two germline ends. Looked up from germline, CDR1 is SGDLS and CDR2 is YYNGEE.

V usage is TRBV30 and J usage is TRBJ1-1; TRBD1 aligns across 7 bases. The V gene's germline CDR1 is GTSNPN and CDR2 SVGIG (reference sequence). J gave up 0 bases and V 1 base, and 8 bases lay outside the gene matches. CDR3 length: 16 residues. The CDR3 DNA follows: TGTGCCTGGAGTGACATCCCGACAGGGTTGAACACTGAAGCTTTCTTT. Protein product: CAWSDIPTGLNTEAFF.

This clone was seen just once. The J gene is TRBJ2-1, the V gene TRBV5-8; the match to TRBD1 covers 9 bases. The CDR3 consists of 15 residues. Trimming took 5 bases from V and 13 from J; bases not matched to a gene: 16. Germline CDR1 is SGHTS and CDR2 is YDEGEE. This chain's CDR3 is CASSLTGTGYFGQFF. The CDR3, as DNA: TGTGCCAGCAGTTTGACCGGGACAGGGTACTTTGGTCAGTTCTTC. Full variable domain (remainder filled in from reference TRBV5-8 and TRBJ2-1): EAGVTQSPTHLIKTRGQQATLRCSPISGHTSVYWYQQALGLGLQFLLWYDEGEERNRGNFPPRFSGRQFPNYSSELNVNALELEDSALYLCASSLTGTGYFGQFFGPGTRLTVL.

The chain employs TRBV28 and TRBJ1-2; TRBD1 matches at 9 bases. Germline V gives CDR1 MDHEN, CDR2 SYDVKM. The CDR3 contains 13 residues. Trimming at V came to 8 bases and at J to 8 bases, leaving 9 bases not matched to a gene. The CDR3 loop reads CASHRGRSLGYTF. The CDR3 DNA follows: TGTGCCAGCCACAGGGGGCGATCATTAGGCTACACCTTC.

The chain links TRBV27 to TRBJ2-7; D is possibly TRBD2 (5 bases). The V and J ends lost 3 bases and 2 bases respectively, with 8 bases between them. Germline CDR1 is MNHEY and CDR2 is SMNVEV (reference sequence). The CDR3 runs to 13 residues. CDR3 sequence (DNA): TGTGCCAGCAGTTTCGGGGTAACCTACGAGCAGTACTTC. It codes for CASSFGVTYEQYF.